This T cell receptor beta chain stems from a study of T cells in Graves' hyperthyroidism and ophthalmopathy. Study-level points and caveats: In blood, most of the thyroid clonotypes expanded above 0.001 were also present.

V was clipped by 10 bases and J by 8 bases, with 18 bases between them. The CDR3 contains 13 residues. Germline V lookup: CDR1 LNHDA, CDR2 SQIVND (reference sequence). Ten or more counts support this clonotype. Antigen specificity is unknown. From RNA transcripts, TCR beta CDR3 regions were amplified. The HTBI primer set served for first-round RT-PCR of the TCR CDR3. MiXCR, run by TCRdb on the multiplex PCR reads, gives a single entry per CDR3 protein. The table includes about 570,000 distinct CDR3 sequences, 46% detected once. The specimen sequenced was peripheral blood or thyroid tissue (not recorded which). The sequence was collected from an adult woman with Graves' disease, either hyperthyroidism or ophthalmopathy (not recorded which). The V call is TRBV19, the J call TRBJ2-1; D is undetermined. The CDR3 nucleotides read TGTGCCACCCGAGACTTTCTGAGCGATGAGCAGTTCTTC. It codes for CATRDFLSDEQFF.